This T cell receptor (beta chain) was identified during a study of cytomegalovirus exposure and HLA in healthy donors. Healthy bone marrow donors made up the cohort. The PCR made use of 60 Vbeta and 13 Jbeta primers. Here immunoSEQ multiplex PCR was the method, and the copy in TCRdb shows in-frame clones only, minus some. The table includes around 100,000 clones, about three quarters detected once. The germline gives CDR1 ENHRY, CDR2 SYGVKD. The CDR3 is made up of 14 amino acids. V was pared by 4 bases and J by 0 bases, with 9 bases between. V usage is TRBV10-3 and J usage is TRBJ1-2; D remains ambiguous. The sample consisted of PBMCs. The receptor was derived from a male donor in good health and CMV-seropositive. The CDR3 DNA reads as TGTGCCATCAGTGGATTCGGTGCTAACTATGGCTACACCTTC. Translation: CAISGFGANYGYTF.